The rows below give T cell receptor beta chains drawn from one sample of a study of T cell responses to AZD1222 COVID-19 vaccine. The table came from immunoSEQ multiplex PCR; TCRdb's copy has only in-frame clones and leaves some out. The data contain approximately 100,000 clones, 85% to 90% of them singletons. This sample comprised peripheral blood, obtained on day 0 of AZD1222 vaccination. Receptors originate from an adult in good health. CDR3s include the opening cysteine and the closing phenylalanine or tryptophan. A D gene is named only where the DNA matches it firmly.

>TRBD2|TRBV10-3|TRBJ2-2
CAISESGRDTGELFF
TGTGCCATCAGTGAAAGCGGGAGGGACACCGGGGAGCTGTTTTTT
>TRBD1|TRBV19|TRBJ2-7
CATSDRGDSYEQYF
TGTGCCACCTCCGACAGGGGGGACTCCTACGAGCAGTACTTC
>-|TRBV2|TRBJ1-2
CASSYSGTGVSAF
TGTGCCAGCAGTTACTCCGGGACGGGAGTTAGCGCCTTC
>-|TRBV29-1|TRBJ1-3
CSVESSGNTIYF
TGCAGCGTTGAAAGCTCTGGAAACACCATATATTTT
>-|TRBV28|TRBJ1-3
CASGSPSGNTIYF
TGTGCCAGCGGGTCCCCCTCTGGAAACACCATATATTTT
>-|TRBV10-1|TRBJ2-2
CAYTGELFF
TGCGCCTACACCGGGGAGCTGTTTTTT
>-|TRBV10-1|TRBJ1-1
CANREDRQNTEAFF
TGCGCCAACAGAGAGGACAGACAGAACACTGAAGCTTTCTTT
>TRBD1|TRBV10-2|TRBJ1-1
CASLPPRDRESGGEAFF
TGCGCCAGTTTACCCCCCCGGGACAGGGAATCAGGTGGTGAAGCTTTCTTT
>-|TRBV6-6|TRBJ1-2
CASSRSRTANYGYTF
TGTGCCAGCAGTCGATCCCGGACGGCAAACTATGGCTACACCTTC
>-|TRBV6-5|TRBJ1-1
CASSRTGTVNTEAFF
TGTGCCAGCAGTAGGACCGGGACGGTGAACACTGAAGCTTTCTTT
>-|TRBV6-2/TRBV6-3|TRBJ1-1
CASSYAGGTEAFF
TGTGCCAGCAGTTATGCAGGTGGAACTGAAGCTTTCTTT
>TRBD1|TRBV3-1/TRBV3-2|TRBJ2-7
CASSPRQGAGEQYF
TGTGCCAGCAGCCCACGACAGGGGGCGGGCGAGCAGTACTTC
>-|TRBV5-1|TRBJ2-4
CASRDPGAKNIQYF
TGCGCCAGCAGAGACCCAGGAGCCAAAAACATTCAGTACTTC